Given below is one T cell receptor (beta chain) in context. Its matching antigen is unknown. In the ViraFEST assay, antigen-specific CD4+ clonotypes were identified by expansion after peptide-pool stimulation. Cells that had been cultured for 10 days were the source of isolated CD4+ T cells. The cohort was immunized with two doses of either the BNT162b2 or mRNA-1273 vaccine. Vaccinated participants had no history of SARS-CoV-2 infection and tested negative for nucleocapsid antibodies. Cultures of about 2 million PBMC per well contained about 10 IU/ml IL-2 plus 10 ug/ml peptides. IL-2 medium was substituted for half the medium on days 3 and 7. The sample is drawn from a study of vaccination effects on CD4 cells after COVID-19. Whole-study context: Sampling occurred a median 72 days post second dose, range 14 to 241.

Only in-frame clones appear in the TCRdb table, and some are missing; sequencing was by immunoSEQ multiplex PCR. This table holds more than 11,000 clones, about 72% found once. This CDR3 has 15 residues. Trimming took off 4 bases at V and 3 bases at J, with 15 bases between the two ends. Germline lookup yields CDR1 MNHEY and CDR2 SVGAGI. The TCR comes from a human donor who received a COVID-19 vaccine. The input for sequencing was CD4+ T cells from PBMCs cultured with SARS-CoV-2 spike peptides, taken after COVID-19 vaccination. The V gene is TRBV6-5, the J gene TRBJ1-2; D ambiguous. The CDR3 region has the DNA TGTGCCAGCAGTTCCCCGGGAATATCATACTATGGCTACACCTTC. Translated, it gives CASSSPGISYYGYTF.